These 29 T cell receptor beta chains were all obtained from the same sample, sequenced in a study of CD8 T cells in Susac syndrome. The RNA input was roughly 0.45 to 1 ug, and it was reverse transcribed with random hexamers. TCRdb itself ran the immunoSEQ multiplex PCR reads through MiXCR, one entry per CDR3 protein. Found here are about 200,000 distinct CDR3 sequences, approximately 95% of them singletons; the top ten hold around 0.1%. Material: CD4+ T cells from PBMCs. These receptors came from a human donor in good health.

The genes are TRBV3-1 and TRBJ2-1; no definite D call. This CDR3 comprises 11 residues. Between the trimmed V and J ends, which lost 2 bases and 10 bases, there was a span of 6 bases. Germline V gene lookup returns CDR1 LGHDT and CDR2 YNNKEL (reference sequence). The chain's CDR3 is CASSQTEEQFF. Written as DNA, the CDR3 is TGTGCCAGCAGCCAAACCGAAGAGCAGTTCTTC.

The gene calls are TRBV2 and TRBJ2-3; TRBD2 matches 11 bases. The V segment lost 7 bases and the J segment 5 bases; nucleotides outside the gene matches: 5. This CDR3 comprises 14 residues. Germline assignment: CDR1 SNHLY and CDR2 FYNNEI. The DNA of the CDR3 is TGTGCCAGCAATAGCGGGAGGGCCATAGATACGCAGTATTTT. Translated: CASNSGRAIDTQYF.

The rearrangement joins TRBV5-1 to TRBJ1-2; no clear D. The V end lost 0 bases, the J end lost 4 bases, and 10 bases lay between the germline ends. CDR1 is SGHRS and CDR2 is YFSETQ in the germline V gene. The CDR3 runs 14 residues. The CDR3 nucleotides read TGCGCCAGCAGCTTGGCCGTGAACAGCTATGGCTACACCTTC. It is translated as CASSLAVNSYGYTF.

The rearrangement uses TRBV7-2 and TRBJ2-1; D unresolved. V was pared by 5 bases and J by 4 bases, with 9 bases between. CDR3 length equals 13 residues. CDR1 is SGHTA, CDR2 FQGNSA, per germline. The chain's CDR3 is CASSRPLYNEQFF. The CDR3, as DNA: TGTGCCAGCAGCCGACCGCTTTACAATGAGCAGTTCTTC.

Written as DNA, the CDR3 is TGTGCCACCGGAGCGAGAGAGCAGTACTTC. Residues: CATGAREQYF. The J gene is TRBJ2-7, the V gene TRBV28, with D unresolved. V lost 10 bases to trimming and J lost 7 bases, with 11 bases between them. This CDR3 has 10 residues. Germline CDR1 MDHEN, CDR2 SYDVKM.

This clonotype was observed once. The gene calls are TRBV11-3 and TRBJ2-1; 10 bases are a match to TRBD2. The V gene end was trimmed by 4 bases and the J gene end by 9 bases; junction bases not matched to a gene: 9. The CDR3 is 15 amino acids. CDR1 and CDR2 from the germline V gene are SGHNT and YENEEA. The CDR3 region has the DNA TGTGCCAGCAGCTCAGCCGGGACTAGCGACTTTGAGCAGTTCTTC. Encoded protein: CASSSAGTSDFEQFF.

This chain links TRBV29-1 with TRBJ2-7; 10 bases match TRBD2. The CDR3 covers 12 residues. Germline V gives CDR1 SQVTM, CDR2 ANQGSEA. Germline trimming cut 7 bases from V and 5 bases from J; bases unmatched to any gene: 5. CDR3: CSGTGTSDEQYV. DNA for the CDR3: TGCAGCGGGACCGGGACTAGCGACGAGCAGTACGTC.

This chain joins TRBV2 and TRBJ2-2; D call uncertain. Trimming removed 2 bases from V and 5 bases from J, with 9 bases in between. The CDR3 is 14 residues long. Per the germline V gene, CDR1 is SNHLY and CDR2 is FYNNEI. In DNA, the CDR3 is TGTGCCAGCAGTGAATTTTTAGATACCGGGGAGCTGTTTTTT. Encoded protein: CASSEFLDTGELFF.

The V call is TRBV28, the J call TRBJ2-7; 7 bases agree with TRBD1. CDR1 is MDHEN and CDR2 is SYDVKM in the germline V gene. This CDR3 comprises 14 residues. J lost 4 bases, V lost 5 bases, and 8 bases had no gene match. CDR3 residues: CASSPGTAQYEQYV. The CDR3 region has the DNA TGTGCCAGCAGTCCCGGGACAGCCCAATACGAGCAGTACGTC.

The chain carries TRBV12-3 or TRBV12-4 and TRBJ2-7; D might be TRBD2 (6 bases). Trimming shortened V by 7 bases and J by 6 bases, and 16 bases separated the two germline ends. CDR3 length: 13 amino acids. The CDR3 sequence: CASTRGAGLEQYF. The CDR3 nucleotides are TGTGCCAGCACCCGCGGGGCTGGCCTCGAGCAGTACTTC.

The chain combines TRBV20-1 with TRBJ2-4; D ambiguous. V was clipped by 5 bases and J by 2 bases, with 10 bases between them. Germline V gene sequence: CDR1 DFQATT, CDR2 SNEGSKA (reference sequence). The CDR3 loop spans 13 amino acids. The CDR3 reads CSAYSSTKNIQYF. The CDR3 DNA reads as TGCAGTGCTTACTCGTCAACCAAAAACATTCAGTACTTC.

The chain carries TRBV5-1 and TRBJ2-1; TRBD2 matches at 7 bases. Germline loops: CDR1 SGHRS, CDR2 YFSETQ. The CDR3 covers 14 residues. After removal of 7 bases from V and 5 bases from J, the junction contained 9 bases not matched to a gene. The CDR3 DNA sequence: TGCGCCAGCCGGGGGGAGGCGGAGAACAATGAGCAGTTCTTC. Translated, it gives CASRGEAENNEQFF.

V is TRBV4-3 and J is TRBJ2-7; D tentatively reads TRBD1 or TRBD2 (6 bases each). This CDR3 is built from 15 residues. With 4 bases removed from V and 5 bases from J, the gap between germline ends came to 18 bases. Germline-derived CDR1 and CDR2 are LGHNA and YSLEER. The CDR3 sequence is CASSLRGSEGDEQYF. CDR3 coding DNA: TGCGCCAGCAGCCTGAGGGGGTCGGAGGGGGACGAGCAGTACTTC.

This chain uses TRBV29-1 with TRBJ2-4; D unclear. The CDR3 totals 14 residues. The V gene lost 6 bases and the J gene lost 0 bases, with 12 bases spanning the gap. CDR1 is SQVTM, CDR2 ANQGSEA, per germline. DNA for the CDR3: TGCAGCGTGAAGGGTGTTCTAGCCAAAAACATTCAGTACTTC. Protein: CSVKGVLAKNIQYF.

The chain has TRBV5-1 and TRBJ2-4; no clear D gene. V dropped 1 base and J dropped 8 bases, with 4 bases sitting between them. Germline V gene sequence: CDR1 SGHRS, CDR2 YFSETQ. The CDR3 has 11 amino acids. The CDR3 region has the DNA TGCGCCAGCAGCTTGCTGGACATTCAGTACTTC. This sequence encodes CASSLLDIQYF.

The J gene is TRBJ2-4, the V gene TRBV5-1; possible D gene TRBD2, 6 bases. V was trimmed by 0 bases and J by 6 bases, leaving 10 bases between them. CDR1 and CDR2 (germline): SGHRS, YFSETQ. The CDR3 spans 14 residues. Here the CDR3 reads CASSLAGSGNIQYF. CDR3 sequence (DNA): TGCGCCAGCAGCTTGGCCGGGAGCGGAAACATTCAGTACTTC.

This clonotype was detected only once. The chain recombines TRBV18 with TRBJ1-1; D is uncertain. The ends were cut back, 2 bases at V and 7 bases at J, with 11 bases in the middle. Germline CDR1 is KGHSH and CDR2 is LQKENI. The CDR3 is 13 amino acids. The CDR3 DNA sequence: TGTGCCAGCTCACCAACTCCACCAGGTGAAGCTTTCTTT. It yields the protein CASSPTPPGEAFF.

The chain joins TRBV9 to TRBJ1-5; no clear D. Trimming left V 3 bases short and J 0 bases short, with 10 bases between. This CDR3 has 15 amino acids. Germline-derived CDR1 and CDR2 are SGDLS and YYNGEE. The CDR3 reads CASSEGPYSNQPQHF. The CDR3 DNA is TGTGCCAGCAGCGAAGGACCTTATAGCAATCAGCCCCAGCATTTT.

The chain combines TRBV27 with TRBJ1-2; D uncertain. This CDR3 is built from 15 residues. Germline V gene sequence: CDR1 MNHEY, CDR2 SMNVEV (reference sequence). Trimming removed 5 bases from V and 8 bases from J, with 21 bases in between. The DNA for the CDR3 is TGTGCCAGCAGTAACGGGGAGATCTCTTTGGGGGGCTACACCTTC. The encoded protein is CASSNGEISLGGYTF.

V and J are TRBV5-1 and TRBJ2-1, with D possibly being TRBD1 (6 bases). CDR1 and CDR2 (germline): SGHRS, YFSETQ. The CDR3 covers 12 residues. The V end lost 5 bases, the J end lost 15 bases, and 18 bases lay between the germline ends. CDR3 nucleotide sequence: TGCGCCAGCAGACCGGACCGGGACACTCGGTTCTTC. Protein sequence: CASRPDRDTRFF.

The chain links TRBV24-1 to TRBJ2-1, with D possibly matching TRBD1 (5 bases). V was shortened by 6 bases and J by 8 bases, with 10 bases between the two germline ends. CDR3 length: 12 amino acids. Per germline, CDR1 KGHDR and CDR2 SFDVKD. CDR3: CATSKRGDEQFF. CDR3 nucleotides: TGTGCCACCAGTAAAAGGGGTGATGAGCAGTTCTTC.

J is TRBJ2-1 and V is TRBV24-1; 8 bases are a match to TRBD2. V lost 4 bases and J lost 9; bases outside the gene matches: 10. Germline values: CDR1 KGHDR, CDR2 SFDVKD. The CDR3 loop spans 15 amino acids. The CDR3 nucleotides read TGTGCCACCAGTGAGCCCGGGAGGGCCCTCAGTGAGCAGTTCTTC. This sequence encodes CATSEPGRALSEQFF.

This chain uses TRBV23-1 with TRBJ1-6; D is unresolved. TRBV23-1 is reported as an ORF; its role is uncertain. The V and J ends lost 1 base and 7 bases respectively, with 8 bases between them. The CDR3 sequence is 14 residues long. CDR3 residues: CASSQCRRNSPLHF. For the CDR3, the DNA is TGCGCCAGCAGTCAATGTCGAAGAAATTCACCCCTCCACTTT.

The chain links TRBV28 to TRBJ1-1, with D unresolved. Germline V gives CDR1 MDHEN, CDR2 SYDVKM. V was trimmed by 3 bases and J by 5 bases, leaving 7 bases between them. This CDR3 has 12 residues. The CDR3 loop is CASSFTVTEAFF. The CDR3 bases are TGTGCCAGCAGTTTTACGGTGACTGAAGCTTTCTTT.

The chain joins TRBV2 to TRBJ2-7; D gene unclear. This CDR3 region has 11 residues. Germline V gives CDR1 SNHLY, CDR2 FYNNEI. The V and J ends lost 3 bases and 4 bases respectively, with 4 bases between them. The chain's CDR3 is CASSEEYEQYV. CDR3 DNA: TGTGCCAGCAGTGAGGAGTACGAGCAGTACGTC.

The chain uses TRBV24-1 and TRBJ1-1; 7 bases match TRBD1. Germline assignment: CDR1 KGHDR and CDR2 SFDVKD. V gave up 3 bases and J gave up 9 bases; unmatched junction bases: 3. This CDR3 is 12 amino acids long. CDR3 coding DNA: TGTGCCACCAGTGATGCACAGGGGAAAGCTTTCTTT. Translation gives CATSDAQGKAFF.

The sample holds one count of this clonotype. This rearrangement joins TRBV20-1 to TRBJ2-7, with 7 nucleotides matching TRBD2. CDR3 length: 15 amino acids. Germline CDR1 is DFQATT and CDR2 is SNEGSKA (reference sequence). V lost 6 bases to trimming and J lost 3 bases; unmatched junction nucleotides: 14. The CDR3 DNA reads as TGCAGTGCCCAACGCCCGGCAGGCGGGAGCTACGAGCAGTACGTC. This codes for CSAQRPAGGSYEQYV.

The J gene is TRBJ1-2, the V gene TRBV6-2 or TRBV6-3, with D hard to call. This CDR3 is built from 15 residues. Trimming took 2 bases from V and 4 from J, leaving 14 bases between them. CDR1 MNHEY and CDR2 SVGEGT come from the germline V gene. CDR3 loop: CASSYGTAEFYGYTF. The CDR3, as DNA: TGTGCCAGCAGTTACGGAACAGCCGAGTTCTATGGCTACACCTTC.

J is TRBJ2-5 and V is TRBV9; D is unclear. The CDR3 spans 14 residues. Trimming took 0 bases from V and 1 from J, leaving 7 bases between them. The germline V gene encodes CDR1 SGDLS and CDR2 YYNGEE. CDR3: CASSVEAAQETQYF. DNA for the CDR3: TGTGCCAGCAGCGTAGAGGCGGCCCAAGAGACCCAGTACTTC.